This is a list of T cell receptor beta chains from one sample in a study of regulatory T cells in long-lasting Graves disease. TCRdb used MiXCR to reprocess the multiplex PCR reads, holding one entry per CDR3 protein. The sample lists about 400,000 distinct CDR3 sequences; 15% to 20% were seen once. The sample was also linked to a second study, of T cells in Graves' hyperthyroidism and ophthalmopathy.

The sample consisted of peripheral blood mononuclear cells (PBMCs), taken at new diagnosis, from a patient treated with antithyroid drugs. These receptors were taken from a woman aged 18-29 years with Graves disease. Each CDR3 is given with its conserved first and last residue. A D gene is named only where the DNA matches it firmly. Size is omitted from some rows. Given values are once, few, many or a class for expanded clones.

CDR3aa	CDR3nt	len	abundance	d_gene	v_gene	j_gene
CATSINRAQETQYF	TGTGCCACCAGCATCAACAGGGCCCAAGAGACCCAGTACTTC	14	-	-	TRBV15	TRBJ2-5
CSARELRVRERTDTQYF	TGCAGTGCTAGGGAGCTCAGGGTCCGGGAGAGAACAGATACGCAGTATTTT	17	many	-	TRBV20-1	TRBJ2-3
CASSSQGQPYEQYF	TGTGCCAGCAGTTCCCAAGGACAGCCCTACGAGCAGTACTTC	14	-	-	TRBV6-5	TRBJ2-7
CSARKTGSGQETQYF	TGCAGTGCTAGAAAGACAGGGAGTGGACAAGAGACCCAGTACTTC	15	many	TRBD1	TRBV20-1	TRBJ2-5
CASSEMSGTYNEQFF	TGTGCCAGCAGTGAAATGAGCGGAACCTACAATGAGCAGTTCTTC	15	many	-	TRBV6-1	TRBJ2-1
CASSQQGNSVFSPLHF	TGTGCCAGCAGTCAACAGGGGAATTCGGTGTTTTCACCCCTCCACTTT	16	-	TRBD1	TRBV6-1	TRBJ1-6
CASNPTSGTKYYEQYF	TGTGCCAGCAACCCTACTTCCGGGACAAAATACTACGAGCAGTACTTC	16	many	-	TRBV6-1	TRBJ2-7
CASSLGDSPTQYF	TGCGCCAGCAGCCTTGGGGACTCGCCCACGCAGTATTTT	13	many	-	TRBV5-1	TRBJ2-3
CAWSGQGPNPTSPLHF	TGTGCCTGGAGTGGGCAGGGGCCCAACCCCACTTCACCCCTCCACTTT	16	few	-	TRBV30	TRBJ1-6
CSVEGGQGYTF	TGCAGCGTCGAGGGCGGACAAGGCTACACCTTC	11	many	-	TRBV29-1	TRBJ1-2
CASNGGSWEQYF	TGTGCCAGCAATGGCGGGAGTTGGGAGCAGTACTTC	12	many	TRBD2	TRBV6-2/TRBV6-3	TRBJ2-7
CASSFPGQNNEQFF	TGTGCCAGCAGTTTCCCCGGACAGAACAATGAGCAGTTCTTC	14	many	-	TRBV12-3/TRBV12-4	TRBJ2-1
CSARLDSYEQYF	TGCAGTGCTCGACTGGACAGCTACGAGCAGTACTTC	12	many	-	TRBV20-1	TRBJ2-7
CASGISYNEQFF	TGTGCCAGCGGTATCTCCTACAATGAGCAGTTCTTC	12	-	-	TRBV27	TRBJ2-1
CAILRDTSYEQYF	TGTGCCATCCTACGGGACACCTCCTACGAGCAGTACTTC	13	many	-	TRBV10-3	TRBJ2-7
CSARPKQVNTEAFF	TGCAGTGCTAGGCCAAAACAGGTCAACACTGAAGCTTTCTTT	14	many	-	TRBV20-1	TRBJ1-1
CASSVGTSGRAKGTGELFF	TGTGCCAGCAGCGTAGGGACTAGCGGGAGGGCTAAAGGGACCGGGGAGCTGTTTTTT	19	-	TRBD2	TRBV9	TRBJ2-2
CASSPTGQGVNEQFF	TGCGCCAGCAGCCCCACGGGACAGGGGGTCAATGAGCAGTTCTTC	15	many	TRBD1	TRBV5-1	TRBJ2-1
CASSSAGTGGGNTIYF	TGTGCCAGCAGTTCCGCCGGGACAGGGGGTGGAAACACCATATATTTT	16	many	TRBD1	TRBV28	TRBJ1-3
CASSSSGGTPGGTQYF	TGTGCCAGTAGTTCAAGCGGGGGGACGCCGGGGGGTACGCAGTATTTT	16	-	TRBD2	TRBV19	TRBJ2-3
CASSPGQLKTGTQYF	TGTGCCAGCAGCCCCGGACAGCTAAAAACGGGGACCCAGTACTTC	15	few	-	TRBV14	TRBJ2-5
CASSFAGQDYNEQFF	TGTGCCAGCAGTTTCGCCGGACAGGACTACAATGAGCAGTTCTTC	15	many	TRBD1	TRBV6-5	TRBJ2-1
CASNKPGRSYEQYF	TGTGCCAGCAATAAACCCGGAAGGTCCTACGAGCAGTACTTC	14	many	-	TRBV2	TRBJ2-7
CASRRSGTLSDEQFF	TGTGCCAGCAGACGCTCCGGGACTCTCTCCGATGAGCAGTTCTTC	15	-	-	TRBV6-1	TRBJ2-1
CASSVEGRHNSPLHF	TGTGCCAGCAGCGTAGAGGGGCGACATAATTCACCCCTCCACTTT	15	-	-	TRBV9	TRBJ1-6
CSATGPLASREQYF	TGCAGCGCTACAGGGCCCCTTGCCTCCCGAGAGCAGTACTTC	14	few	-	TRBV29-1	TRBJ2-7
CSARVGRGPWEQYF	TGCAGTGCTAGAGTTGGTAGGGGGCCTTGGGAGCAGTACTTC	14	few	TRBD1	TRBV20-1	TRBJ2-7
CASSFSWTGDYEQYF	TGTGCCAGCAGTTTTTCCTGGACAGGGGACTACGAGCAGTACTTC	15	many	TRBD1	TRBV28	TRBJ2-7
CASSPSELGGELFF	TGTGCCAGCAGCCCAAGCGAGTTGGGCGGGGAGCTGTTTTTT	14	few	-	TRBV9	TRBJ2-2
CASSIDGGTEAFF	TGTGCCAGTAGTATCGACGGGGGCACTGAAGCTTTCTTT	13	-	-	TRBV19	TRBJ1-1
CASSLTVGNEQFF	TGTGCCAGCAGCCTGACAGTTGGCAATGAGCAGTTCTTC	13	many	-	TRBV12-3/TRBV12-4	TRBJ2-1
CATSDPMSGETDTQYF	TGTGCCACCAGTGACCCGATGTCGGGAGAGACAGATACGCAGTATTTT	16	-	-	TRBV24-1	TRBJ2-3
CSARIGTDTQYF	TGCAGTGCTAGAATAGGGACAGATACGCAGTATTTT	12	many	-	TRBV20-1	TRBJ2-3
CASRTLLYTQYF	TGTGCCAGCAGGACCCTCCTTTATACGCAGTATTTT	12	-	-	TRBV6-2/TRBV6-3	TRBJ2-3
CASSLDVGSSYEQYF	TGCGCCAGCAGCTTGGACGTGGGAAGCTCCTACGAGCAGTACTTC	15	many	-	TRBV5-1	TRBJ2-7
CASSFAGNTIYF	TGTGCCAGCAGCTTTGCTGGAAACACCATATATTTT	12	few	-	TRBV7-3	TRBJ1-3
CASSKDGGQETQYF	TGTGCCAGCAGCAAGGACGGGGGACAAGAGACCCAGTACTTC	14	once	-	TRBV11-2	TRBJ2-5
CSGGGGGTDTQYF	TGCAGTGGGGGAGGGGGAGGAACAGATACGCAGTATTTT	13	many	-	TRBV20-1	TRBJ2-3
CASSPGRSNTGELFF	TGTGCCAGTAGTCCGGGACGGTCGAACACCGGGGAGCTGTTTTTT	15	-	-	TRBV19	TRBJ2-2
CASSRIRESGTGELFF	TGTGCCAGCAGCCGGATACGAGAGTCTGGCACCGGGGAGCTGTTTTTT	16	many	-	TRBV3-1	TRBJ2-2
CASSPTQGHGYTF	TGTGCCAGCAGCCCGACTCAGGGCCATGGCTACACCTTC	13	many	-	TRBV7-3	TRBJ1-2
CASSPGTGNEQYF	TGTGCCAGCAGCCCAGGGACAGGGAACGAGCAGTACTTC	13	-	TRBD1	TRBV11-2	TRBJ2-7
CASSPRQGISYEQYF	TGTGCCAGCAGCCCCCGACAGGGGATCTCCTACGAGCAGTACTTC	15	few	TRBD1	TRBV7-9	TRBJ2-7
CSGWGVAYEQYF	TGCAGCGGCTGGGGGGTCGCCTACGAGCAGTACTTC	12	-	-	TRBV29-1	TRBJ2-7
CASSQGTGGFGYTF	TGTGCCAGCAGCCAAGGGACAGGTGGGTTTGGCTACACCTTC	14	few	TRBD1	TRBV3-1	TRBJ1-2